One sample yielded the 27 T cell receptor beta chains listed below, sequenced in a study of cytotoxic CD8 clonotypes in ibrutinib-treated CLL. The assay was immunoSEQ multiplex PCR, and TCRdb's table has in-frame clones only and misses some. The sample shows 25,000 to 30,000 clones, around three fifths of them seen only once. Sequenced here: PBMCs, sampled before ibrutinib treatment. Source of these receptors: a human donor with chronic lymphocytic leukemia.

This clone has more than one count but fewer than ten. The chain uses TRBV2 and TRBJ2-7; D gene ambiguous. The CDR3 totals 15 residues. The germline V gene encodes CDR1 SNHLY and CDR2 FYNNEI. With 2 bases removed from V and 2 bases from J, the gap between germline ends came to 13 bases. The CDR3 DNA sequence: TGTGCCAGCAGTGAAATTGGGTCCGAAGCCTACGAGCAGTACTTC. Its translation is CASSEIGSEAYEQYF.

This clone has more than one count but fewer than ten. The chain employs TRBV5-8 and TRBJ1-1, with D unclear. In germline, CDR1 is SGHTS, CDR2 YDEGEE. V dropped 1 base and J dropped 0 bases, with 10 bases sitting between them. The CDR3 consists of 15 residues. The CDR3 loop is CASSLQGRMNTEAFF. In nucleotides, the CDR3 is TGTGCCAGCAGCTTGCAAGGACGGATGAACACTGAAGCTTTCTTT.

This clone was recorded a few times. V usage is TRBV10-3 and J usage is TRBJ2-7; D is possibly TRBD1 (5 bases). The CDR3 runs to 12 residues. V was cut by 4 bases and J by 3 bases, with 7 bases left in between. Germline values: CDR1 ENHRY, CDR2 SYGVKD. The DNA of the CDR3 is TGTGCCATCAGTGGGACAAACTACGAGCAGTACTTC. Protein product: CAISGTNYEQYF.

This clone has only a few counts. This chain joins TRBV7-2 and TRBJ2-7; 10 positions agree with TRBD2. Germline CDR1 is SGHTA and CDR2 is FQGNSA. V shed 4 bases, J shed 2 bases, and the junction held 5 bases outside the gene matches. The CDR3 is made up of 15 amino acids. The CDR3 DNA is TGTGCCAGCAGCTACCCAGCGGGGGGGGCCTACGAGCAGTACTTC. Translating gives CASSYPAGGAYEQYF.

This chain joins TRBV19 and TRBJ1-3, with D unclear. From germline, CDR1 is LNHDA and CDR2 SQIVND (reference sequence). With 5 bases removed from V and 0 bases from J, the gap between germline ends came to 8 bases. The CDR3 is 14 residues long. CDR3 region: CASSVQISGNTIYF. The CDR3 bases are TGTGCCAGTAGTGTTCAGATCTCTGGAAACACCATATATTTT.

This clone appeared a few times. The gene calls are TRBV10-3 and TRBJ2-5; no clear D. This CDR3 has 15 amino acids. Per the germline V gene, CDR1 is ENHRY and CDR2 is SYGVKD. Trimming shortened V by 5 bases and J by 4 bases, and 17 bases separated the two germline ends. The CDR3 DNA is TGTGCCATCAGTACCGGCCCAAGCCGTCGAGAGACCCAGTACTTC. It is translated as CAISTGPSRRETQYF.

This chain connects TRBV4-1 to TRBJ2-6; D gene uncertain. The CDR3 sequence is 19 residues long. V was trimmed by 4 bases and J by 0 bases, leaving 19 bases between them. In germline, CDR1 is MGHRA, CDR2 YSYEKL. CDR3 amino acids: CASSRLTASTGSGANVLTF. The CDR3 DNA follows: TGCGCCAGCAGCCGCCTGACTGCTTCAACTGGCTCTGGGGCCAACGTCCTGACTTTC.

The V and J genes are TRBV11-2 and TRBJ2-7; 8 bases align to TRBD2. Trimming removed 4 bases from V and 2 bases from J; junction bases left unmatched: 10. CDR3 length equals 16 residues. The V gene's germline CDR1 is SGHAT and CDR2 FQNNGV. CDR3 nucleotide sequence: TGTGCCAGCAGCTCGGGAGGGGGGCCTCTGCCCTACGAGCAGTACTTC. Its translation is CASSSGGGPLPYEQYF. The full variable domain, completed using reference TRBV11-2 and TRBJ2-7, is EAGVAQSPRYKIIEKRQSVAFWCNPISGHATLYWYQQILGQGPKLLIQFQNNGVVDDSQLPKDRFSAERLKGVDSTLKIQPAKLEDSAVYLCASSSGGGPLPYEQYFGPGTRLTVT.

This clone came up a few times. This chain connects TRBV10-1 to TRBJ2-1; 12 bases are a match to TRBD2. Germline CDR1 and CDR2: WNHNN and SYGVQD (reference sequence). V lost 8 bases and J lost 8; bases outside the gene matches: 7. The CDR3 sequence is 14 residues long. CDR3 in amino acids: CASSPSGGADEQFF. CDR3 DNA: TGCGCCAGCTCCCCTAGCGGGGGGGCCGATGAGCAGTTCTTC.

The V call is TRBV6-5, the J call TRBJ2-7; tentative D call: TRBD1 (6 bases). The CDR3 spans 15 residues. CDR1 MNHEY and CDR2 SVGAGI come from the germline V gene. Trimming pared 5 bases from V and 2 bases from J, leaving 16 bases between. The CDR3 here is CASSTSGRGAYEQYF. CDR3 coding DNA: TGTGCCAGCAGTACCAGCGGCAGGGGTGCCTACGAGCAGTACTTC.

This rearrangement joins TRBV7-9 to TRBJ2-1; no definite D call. Germline V gene sequence: CDR1 SEHNR, CDR2 FQNEAQ (reference sequence). The V end was cut by 7 bases, the J end by 2 bases, with 12 bases between. The CDR3 consists of 14 residues. This CDR3 is CASMVGLTYNEQFF. The CDR3 coding sequence is TGTGCCAGCATGGTAGGGTTAACCTACAATGAGCAGTTCTTC.

The chain joins TRBV10-1 to TRBJ1-1, with 8 bases identical to TRBD1. The CDR3 spans 14 residues. Germline CDR1 WNHNN, CDR2 SYGVQD (reference sequence). V dropped 3 bases and J dropped 7; count of bases not matched to a gene: 7. CDR3 DNA sequence: TGCGCCAGCAGTGACTACGGACAGGGCTATGAAGCTTTCTTT. Amino acids: CASSDYGQGYEAFF.

CDR3 amino acids: CAISASGGQGTNFRWAYGYTF. CDR3 coding DNA: TGTGCCATCAGTGCGTCCGGAGGACAGGGGACGAATTTTAGATGGGCCTATGGCTACACCTTC. This chain joins TRBV10-3 and TRBJ1-2, with TRBD1 matching over 9 bases. The germline gives CDR1 ENHRY, CDR2 SYGVKD. This CDR3 contains 21 residues. Unmatched junction bases numbered 25, after V lost 4 bases and J lost 4 bases.

This rearrangement joins TRBV11-3 to TRBJ2-7; a possible D gene is TRBD2 (7 bases). V was clipped by 1 base and J by 2 bases, with 18 bases between them. Germline V CDR1 and CDR2: SGHNT, YENEEA. The CDR3 sequence is 17 residues long. The CDR3 spells CASSLAGGGGPTYEQYF. The CDR3 nucleotides are TGTGCCAGCAGCTTAGCTGGGGGCGGGGGCCCTACCTACGAGCAGTACTTC.

Relative to its sample, this clone is medium-sized. V is TRBV6-6 and J is TRBJ1-2, with D unresolved. The CDR3 has 12 residues. Looked up from germline, CDR1 is MNHNY and CDR2 is SVGAGI (reference sequence). Trimming left V 6 bases short and J 8 bases short, with 13 bases between. CDR3 bases: TGTGCCAGCAGGTTGCAGGCTGGGGGCTACACCTTC. Protein sequence: CASRLQAGGYTF.

The V and J genes are TRBV19 and TRBJ1-2; D is unclear. This CDR3 has 16 amino acids. V lost 3 bases to trimming and J lost 3 bases, with 17 bases between them. Germline V gene sequence: CDR1 LNHDA, CDR2 SQIVND (reference sequence). The CDR3 here is CASSIGRAGGDYGYTF. DNA for the CDR3: TGTGCCAGTAGTATCGGACGGGCGGGAGGCGACTATGGCTACACCTTC.

The sample holds a few counts of this clone. V gene TRBV10-1 combines with J gene TRBJ1-1, with a tentative D call TRBD1 (6 bases). This CDR3 spans 15 amino acids. V dropped 0 bases and J dropped 8 bases, with 16 bases sitting between them. Germline V CDR1 and CDR2: WNHNN, SYGVQD (reference sequence). CDR3 sequence: CASSESSSGRGEAFF. CDR3 sequence (DNA): TGCGCCAGCAGTGAGTCTTCCTCGGGCAGGGGAGAAGCTTTCTTT.

V gene TRBV6-1 combines with J gene TRBJ2-3; the D gene is possibly TRBD1 (6 bases). The germline CDR1 and CDR2 sequences are MNHNS and SASEGT. This CDR3 contains 15 residues. The ends were cut back, 1 base at V and 4 bases at J, with 12 bases in the middle. The CDR3 protein is CASSEGLQGADTQYF. The CDR3 DNA reads TGTGCCAGCAGTGAAGGGTTACAGGGCGCAGATACGCAGTATTTT.

This chain links TRBV7-2 with TRBJ2-7; 8 positions agree with TRBD1. Per the germline V gene, CDR1 is SGHTA and CDR2 is FQGNSA. This CDR3 spans 14 amino acids. The ends lost 4 bases at V and 0 bases at J; junction bases unmatched: 2. CDR3 sequence reads: CASSWTGSSYEQYF. In nucleotides, the CDR3 is TGTGCCAGCAGCTGGACAGGGAGCTCCTACGAGCAGTACTTC.

The V and J genes are TRBV19 and TRBJ2-2; D perhaps matches TRBD2 (5 bases). Deletions cut 9 bases from V and 6 bases from J, with 14 bases between. CDR3 length equals 13 residues. The germline V gene has CDR1 LNHDA and CDR2 SQIVND (reference sequence). CDR3 sequence reads: CASGLTVPGELFF. The CDR3 DNA reads as TGTGCCAGCGGACTCACGGTCCCCGGGGAGCTGTTTTTT.

The chain couples TRBV1 to TRBJ1-1; TRBD1 was called by the table and not checked on the DNA. TRBV1 has pseudogene status. CDR3 length: 16 residues. CDR3 protein: CTSSQASESMNTEAFF. Written as DNA, the CDR3 is TGCACCAGCAGCCAGGCCAGTGAAAGTATGAACACTGAAGCTTTCTTT.

This clone was counted a single time. The CDR3 DNA sequence: TGTGCCAGCAGCCCAGGTGGAGGAAACACCATATATTTT. This translates into CASSPGGGNTIYF. This chain links TRBV7-2 with TRBJ1-3; D remains ambiguous. Per germline, CDR1 SGHTA and CDR2 FQGNSA. This CDR3 has 13 residues. Trimming pared 5 bases from V and 4 bases from J, leaving 9 bases between.

This clone has just a few counts. The chain employs TRBV5-5 and TRBJ2-7; possibly TRBD1 for D (6 bases). The CDR3 spans 14 residues. Looked up from germline, CDR1 is SGHKS and CDR2 is YYEKEE (reference sequence). Trimming removed 4 bases from V and 2 bases from J, with 13 bases in between. The CDR3 spells CASSRTASPYEQYF. For the CDR3, the DNA is TGTGCCAGCAGCCGGACAGCATCCCCCTACGAGCAGTACTTC.

The chain has TRBV15 and TRBJ2-5; possibly TRBD1 for D (6 bases). The CDR3 consists of 13 residues. V was pared by 6 bases and J by 5 bases, with 13 bases between. CDR1 and CDR2 from the germline V gene are LNHNV and YYDKDF (reference sequence). The CDR3 nucleotides read TGTGCCACCAGGGGGGCAGGGCGGGAGACCCAGTACTTC. Residues: CATRGAGRETQYF. The whole variable domain, remainder taken from reference TRBV15 and TRBJ2-5, is DAMVIQNPRYQVTQFGKPVTLSCSQTLNHNVMYWYQQKSSQAPKLLFHYYDKDFNNEADTPDNFQSRRPNTSFCFLDIRSPGLGDTAMYLCATRGAGRETQYFGPGTRLLVL.

This clone showed up just a few times. This chain connects TRBV7-3 to TRBJ2-5, with D perhaps being TRBD1 or TRBD2 (7 bases each). With 3 bases removed from V and 7 bases from J, the gap between germline ends came to 12 bases. CDR1 and CDR2 from the germline V gene are SGHTA and FQGTGA. The length of the CDR3 is 13 residues. The CDR3 region is CASSFDREGTQYF. In nucleotides, the CDR3 is TGTGCCAGCAGCTTCGACAGGGAGGGGACCCAGTACTTC.

CDR3 sequence: CASSRSGTTHSGANVLTF. As DNA, the CDR3 is TGTGCCAGCAGCCGGTCCGGGACAACGCACTCTGGGGCCAACGTCCTGACTTTC. The chain has TRBV7-8 and TRBJ2-6, with D maybe TRBD1 (6 bases). V was pared by 5 bases and J by 0 bases, with 17 bases between. Germline V gene data show CDR1 as SGHVS and CDR2 as FQNEAQ. The CDR3 is 18 amino acids. Together with reference TRBV7-8 and TRBJ2-6, the CDR3 gives the full variable domain: GAGVSQSPRYKVAKRGQDVALRCDPISGHVSLFWYQQALGQGPEFLTYFQNEAQLDKSGLPSDRFFAERPEGSVSTLKIQRTQQEDSAVYLCASSRSGTTHSGANVLTFGAGSRLTVL.

The chain uses TRBV6-1 and TRBJ2-3, with D unclear. The CDR3 is 16 residues long. The germline V gene has CDR1 MNHNS and CDR2 SASEGT. V gave up 2 bases and J gave up 0 bases, with 12 bases separating them. In DNA, the CDR3 is TGTGCCAGCAGTGAAAGGGTTCCGGCTAGCACAGATACGCAGTATTTT. Residues: CASSERVPASTDTQYF.